The present TCR beta chain was sequenced within a study of cytomegalovirus exposure and HLA in healthy donors. Findings and limits, study-wide: The likely explanation for a cluster of highly shared sequence variants was sequencing artifact. Near-uniform donor sequencing depth was presumed by presence/absence analyses.

With 60 Vbeta and 13 Jbeta primers, the PCR was carried out. Produced via immunoSEQ multiplex PCR; TCRdb's table is partial and in-frame only. The sample holds around 150,000 clones, 80% to 90% seen once. Trimming took off 3 bases at V and 8 bases at J, with 13 bases between the two ends. Per the germline V gene, CDR1 is LNHDA and CDR2 is SQIVND (reference sequence). This CDR3 contains 13 residues. About this clone itself: Antigen: not known.

This chain joins TRBV19 and TRBJ1-2; D unresolved. This sequence was found in a woman aged 25 to 39 in good health and CMV-seropositive. Sequencing was performed on PBMCs. The CDR3 region is CASSIGFIKGYTF. CDR3 in DNA: TGTGCCAGTAGTATCGGTTTCATTAAAGGCTACACCTTC.